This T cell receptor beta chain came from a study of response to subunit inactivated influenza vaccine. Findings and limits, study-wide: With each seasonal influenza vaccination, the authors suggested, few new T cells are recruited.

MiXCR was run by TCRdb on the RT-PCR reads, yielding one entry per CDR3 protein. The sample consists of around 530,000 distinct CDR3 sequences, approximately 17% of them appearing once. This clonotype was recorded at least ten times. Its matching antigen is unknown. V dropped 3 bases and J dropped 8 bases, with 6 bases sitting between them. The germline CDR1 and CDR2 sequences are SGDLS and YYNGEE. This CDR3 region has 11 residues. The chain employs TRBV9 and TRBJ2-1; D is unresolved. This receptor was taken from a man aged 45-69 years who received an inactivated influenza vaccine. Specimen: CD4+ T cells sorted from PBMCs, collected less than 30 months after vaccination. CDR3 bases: TGTGCCAGCAGCGCTCAGGATGAGCAGTTCTTC. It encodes CASSAQDEQFF. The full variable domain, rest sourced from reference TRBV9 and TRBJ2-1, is DSGVTQTPKHLITATGQRVTLRCSPRSGDLSVYWYQQSLDQGLQFLIQYYNGEERAKGNILERFSAQQFPDLHSELNLSSLELGDSALYFCASSAQDEQFFGPGTRLTVL.